This TCR beta chain was retrieved from a study of T cells in Graves' hyperthyroidism and ophthalmopathy. Background on the study: Peripheral blood was obtained at initial diagnosis, preceding any treatment. Overall study results and limits: Most expanded thyroid clonotypes above 0.001 also appeared in blood. Prediction of ophthalmopathy progression came a median around 6 months pre-onset.

Diagnostic assessment was based on clinical symptoms, serum thyroxine and TRAb, thyroid ultrasound and orbital computed tomography. Amplification of TCR beta CDR3 regions used RNA as the template. HTBI primers were used for first-round RT-PCR of the TCR CDR3. TCRdb reprocessed the multiplex PCR reads via MiXCR and lists one record per CDR3 protein. The sample yields roughly 250,000 distinct CDR3 sequences, about 20% seen once. In this sample, this clonotype turned up a few times. Its specificity is not known. This clonotype was obtained from a man younger than 45 with Graves' ophthalmopathy. Material: blood.

CDR3 loop: CASSPRDRRYTEAFF. CDR3 in DNA: TGTGCCAGCAGCCCACGGGACAGGAGATACACTGAAGCTTTCTTT. The rearrangement joins TRBV3-1 to TRBJ1-1; 8 bases fit TRBD1. Germline V gives CDR1 LGHDT, CDR2 YNNKEL (reference sequence). The J segment lost 3 bases and the V segment lost 4 bases, leaving 7 bases of the junction unmatched. The CDR3 contains 15 residues.